This TCR beta chain was observed in a study of vaccination and CD4 T cells after COVID-19. Background on the study: Controls used CEFX viral epitopes (positive), HIV-1 Nef peptides (negative), or no peptide.

Study findings and constraints: Spike mono-reactivity was shown by 304 of 307 vaccine-specific clones in convalescent patients.

Cultured CD4+ T-cell DNA underwent Oncomine TCR Beta short-read sequencing. From cultured CD4+ T cells, genomic DNA was extracted. In TCRdb, the PCR reads were re-called with MiXCR into one record per CDR3 protein. The sample records 22,000 or so distinct CDR3 sequences, about 45% being singletons. As to treatment: roughly 10-day PBMC culture with coronavirus spike peptide pools or control peptides (ViraFEST assay). The CDR3 sequence is 14 residues long. Germline V lookup: CDR1 MNHNS, CDR2 SASEGT. V was cut by 8 bases and J by 5 bases, with 15 bases left in between. Regarding this clonotype: Its antigen is undetermined.

This chain links TRBV6-1 with TRBJ2-2; the D is unclear. The sequencing input was CD4+ T cells from blood, cultured in vitro. The TCR comes from a human donor who had recovered from COVID-19. The CDR3 loop reads CASWNLSPTGELFF. The CDR3 DNA is TGTGCCAGCTGGAACCTGTCCCCTACCGGGGAGCTGTTTTTT.